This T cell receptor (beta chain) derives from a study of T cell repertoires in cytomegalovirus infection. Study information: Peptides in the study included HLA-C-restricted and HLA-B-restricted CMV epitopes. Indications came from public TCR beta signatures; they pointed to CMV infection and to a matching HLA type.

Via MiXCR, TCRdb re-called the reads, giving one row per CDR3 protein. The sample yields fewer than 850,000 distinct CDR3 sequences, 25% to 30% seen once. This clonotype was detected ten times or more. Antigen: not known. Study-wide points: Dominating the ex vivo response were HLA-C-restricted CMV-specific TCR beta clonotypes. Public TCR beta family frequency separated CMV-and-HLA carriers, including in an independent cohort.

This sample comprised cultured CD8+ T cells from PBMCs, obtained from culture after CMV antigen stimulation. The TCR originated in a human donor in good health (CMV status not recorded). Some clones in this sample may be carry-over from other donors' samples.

The CDR3 coding sequence is TGTGCCAGCAGCTTGACGTGGGAGACCCAGTACTTC. Its translation is CASSLTWETQYF. This chain uses TRBV7-2 with TRBJ2-5; D is uncertain. CDR3 length: 12 residues. Per the germline V gene, CDR1 is SGHTA and CDR2 is FQGNSA. V was shortened by 3 bases and J by 5 bases, with 7 bases between the two germline ends. The whole variable domain, remainder taken from reference TRBV7-2 and TRBJ2-5, is GAGVSQSPSNKVTEKGKDVELRCDPISGHTALYWYRQSLGQGLEFLIYFQGNSAPDKSGLPSDRFSAERTGGSVSTLTIQRTQQEDSAVYLCASSLTWETQYFGPGTRLLVL.